The 7 T cell receptor beta chains below all came from one sample that was sequenced in a study of circulating CD8 cells and anti-PD-1 response in melanoma. From live CD3+CD8+TCRalphabeta+ cells, four PD-1 and/or TIGIT subsets were sorted. Each library started from 15 ng of total RNA using the QIAseq Immune Repertoire TCR panel. TCRdb fed the reads into MiXCR, producing one record per CDR3 protein. The table shows some 610 distinct CDR3 sequences, with around 9.7% occurring only once. The sequencing here drew on CD8+ T cells from PBMCs, taken at baseline or after one month of anti-PD-1 therapy (not recorded which). Source of these receptors: a human donor with melanoma.

This clonotype was counted a few times. The chain employs TRBV7-9 and TRBJ2-7; TRBD1 matches at 7 bases. The ends lost 6 bases at V and 1 base at J; junction bases unmatched: 6. This CDR3 is 14 amino acids long. CDR1 is SEHNR and CDR2 is FQNEAQ in the germline V gene (reference sequence). The CDR3: CASRPTGSSYEQYF. CDR3 DNA sequence: TGTGCCAGCAGGCCGACAGGGTCGTCCTACGAGCAGTACTTC.

By share, this clonotype ranks as large. The chain links TRBV19 to TRBJ2-7; D is uncertain. This CDR3 region has 13 residues. Germline V gene lookup returns CDR1 LNHDA and CDR2 SQIVND (reference sequence). Trimming pared 2 bases from V and 3 bases from J, leaving 8 bases between. The CDR3 coding sequence is TGTGCCAGTAGTATAAGTCCAGGCTACGAGCAGTACTTC. Translated, it gives CASSISPGYEQYF.

By share, this clonotype ranks as medium-sized. This sequence joins TRBV7-2 and TRBJ1-1; D is unresolved. The CDR3 spans 14 residues. Germline loops: CDR1 SGHTA, CDR2 FQGNSA. Trimming shortened V by 1 base and J by 4 bases, and 10 bases separated the two germline ends. Written as DNA, the CDR3 is TGTGCCAGCAGCTTAGAGGGCTTAGGCACTGAAGCTTTCTTT. It is translated as CASSLEGLGTEAFF.

This clonotype is termed medium-sized. This chain connects TRBV4-3 to TRBJ1-1; no definite D call. Germline loops: CDR1 LGHNA, CDR2 YSLEER. The V gene lost 1 base and the J gene lost 0 bases, with 6 bases spanning the gap. This CDR3 has 14 amino acids. The CDR3 is CASSQGSLNTEAFF. The CDR3 coding sequence is TGCGCCAGCAGCCAAGGGTCGTTGAACACTGAAGCTTTCTTT.

This clonotype is deemed medium-sized. The chain joins TRBV12-3 or TRBV12-4 to TRBJ2-2, with 7 bases fitting TRBD1. With V trimmed by 11 bases and J by 0 bases, 6 bases remained unmatched. The CDR3 is 14 residues long. CDR3: CASGQTTNTGELFF. As DNA, the CDR3 is TGTGCCTCGGGACAGACTACGAACACCGGGGAGCTGTTTTTT.

This clonotype is medium-sized. The chain is built from TRBV7-9 and TRBJ2-1, with D possibly TRBD2 on 5 matching bases. The CDR3 loop spans 16 amino acids. Deletions cut 3 bases from V and 6 bases from J, with 18 bases between. Germline CDR1 and CDR2: SEHNR and FQNEAQ (reference sequence). The chain's CDR3 is CASSLTTTPSGNEQFF. In DNA form, the CDR3 reads TGTGCCAGCAGCTTGACGACTACCCCGTCGGGCAATGAGCAGTTCTTC.

By share, this clonotype counts as medium-sized. The V call is TRBV20-1, the J call TRBJ2-1, with 16 bases lining up with TRBD2. CDR1 and CDR2 from the germline V gene are DFQATT and SNEGSKA (reference sequence). V dropped 4 bases and J dropped 9; count of bases not matched to a gene: 6. This CDR3 contains 15 residues. The CDR3, as DNA: TGCAGTGCTACGACCGGGACTAGCGGGGGGGTTGAGCAGTTCTTC. This sequence encodes CSATTGTSGGVEQFF.